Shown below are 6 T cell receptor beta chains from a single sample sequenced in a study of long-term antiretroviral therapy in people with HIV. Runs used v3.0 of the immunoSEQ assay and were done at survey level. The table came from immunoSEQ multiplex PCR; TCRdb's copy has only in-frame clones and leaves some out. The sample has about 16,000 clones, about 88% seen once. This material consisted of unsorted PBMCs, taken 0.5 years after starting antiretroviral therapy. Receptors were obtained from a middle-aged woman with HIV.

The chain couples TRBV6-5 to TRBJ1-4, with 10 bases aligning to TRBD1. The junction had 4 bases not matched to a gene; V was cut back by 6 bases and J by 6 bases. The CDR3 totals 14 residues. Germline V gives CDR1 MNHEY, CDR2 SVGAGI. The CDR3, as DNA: TGTGCCAGCAGGGGACAGGGGCGGGATGAAAAACTGTTTTTT. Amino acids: CASRGQGRDEKLFF.

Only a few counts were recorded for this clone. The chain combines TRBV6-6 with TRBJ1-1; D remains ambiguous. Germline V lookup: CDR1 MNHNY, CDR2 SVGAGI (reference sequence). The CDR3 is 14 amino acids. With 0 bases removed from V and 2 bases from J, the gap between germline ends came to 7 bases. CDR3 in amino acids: CASSYSRVNTEAFF. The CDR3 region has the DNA TGTGCCAGCAGTTACTCAAGGGTTAACACTGAAGCTTTCTTT.

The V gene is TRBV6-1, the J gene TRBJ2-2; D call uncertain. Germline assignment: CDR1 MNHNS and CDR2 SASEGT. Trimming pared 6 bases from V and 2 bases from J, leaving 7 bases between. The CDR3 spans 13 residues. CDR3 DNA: TGTGCCAGCAGACCAGTTAACACCGGGGAGCTGTTTTTT. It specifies CASRPVNTGELFF.

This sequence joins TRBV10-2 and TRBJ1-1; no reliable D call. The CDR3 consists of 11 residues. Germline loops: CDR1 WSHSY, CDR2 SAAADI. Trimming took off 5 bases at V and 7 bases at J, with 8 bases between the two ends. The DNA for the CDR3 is TGCGCCAGCAGTAGGGCCGGTGAAGCTTTCTTT. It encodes CASSRAGEAFF.

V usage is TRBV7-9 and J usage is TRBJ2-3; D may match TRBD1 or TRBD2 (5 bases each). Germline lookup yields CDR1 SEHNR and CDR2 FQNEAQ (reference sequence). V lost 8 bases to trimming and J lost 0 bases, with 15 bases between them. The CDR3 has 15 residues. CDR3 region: CASGTGSHSTDTQYF. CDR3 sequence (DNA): TGTGCCAGCGGGACGGGATCCCATAGCACAGATACGCAGTATTTT.

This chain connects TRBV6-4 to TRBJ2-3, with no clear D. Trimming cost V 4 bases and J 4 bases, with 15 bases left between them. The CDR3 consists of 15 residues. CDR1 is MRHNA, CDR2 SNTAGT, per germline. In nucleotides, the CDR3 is TGTGCCAGCAGTGCCTGGGCGTCAGGCGCAGATACGCAGTATTTT. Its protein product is CASSAWASGADTQYF.